A single sample gave rise to the 24 T cell receptor beta chains below, sequenced in a study of cytomegalovirus exposure and HLA in healthy donors. The PCR employed 60 Vbeta primers together with 13 Jbeta primers. TCRdb's copy holds only in-frame clones and misses some; the assay was immunoSEQ multiplex PCR. This sample has about 160,000 clones, with approximately 70% found just once. The material sequenced was PBMCs. The receptors here all came from a middle-aged man in good health and CMV-seropositive.

The rearrangement joins TRBV12-5 to TRBJ2-6; D unresolved. Germline V gene lookup returns CDR1 LGHNT and CDR2 FRNRAP. The V and J ends lost 0 bases and 1 base respectively, with 4 bases between them. This CDR3 is 15 amino acids long. The CDR3 loop reads CASGLVVSGANVLTF. Here the CDR3 DNA reads TGTGCTAGTGGTTTGGTCGTGTCTGGGGCCAACGTCCTGACTTTC.

This clone has only a few counts. Other DNA sequences from this sample encode an identical CDR3 as well. The chain employs TRBV6-6 and TRBJ1-1; perhaps TRBD1 as D (5 bases). Germline values: CDR1 MNHNY, CDR2 SVGAGI (reference sequence). Trimming pared 4 bases from V and 5 bases from J, leaving 8 bases between. The CDR3 covers 12 residues. CDR3 in amino acids: CASSFRGTEAFF. Here the CDR3 DNA reads TGTGCCAGCAGTTTCCGGGGGACTGAAGCTTTCTTT.

This chain connects TRBV6-5 to TRBJ1-2; D not certain. The CDR3 totals 13 residues. Per the germline V gene, CDR1 is MNHEY and CDR2 is SVGAGI. V dropped 4 bases and J dropped 5 bases, with 11 bases sitting between them. CDR3 protein: CASSFNREYGYTF. CDR3 coding DNA: TGTGCCAGCAGTTTCAACCGGGAGTATGGCTACACCTTC.

The V and J genes are TRBV5-1 and TRBJ1-2; D is ambiguous. With 1 base removed from V and 8 bases from J, the gap between germline ends came to 15 bases. This CDR3 is 14 amino acids long. CDR1 is SGHRS and CDR2 is YFSETQ in the germline V gene. Written as DNA, the CDR3 is TGCGCCAGCAGCTTGACAGCAAAGACTAGGGGCTACACCTTC. Translation: CASSLTAKTRGYTF.

In its sample, this clone was seen a few times. The chain combines TRBV6-1 with TRBJ2-3, with a possible D match to TRBD2 (6 bases). The CDR3 spans 12 residues. The V and J ends lost 6 bases and 6 bases respectively, with 10 bases between them. The germline gives CDR1 MNHNS, CDR2 SASEGT. CDR3 amino acids: CASRDYTDTQYF. The CDR3 DNA reads TGTGCCAGCAGGGACTATACCGATACGCAGTATTTT.

V usage is TRBV5-6 and J usage is TRBJ1-1; 7 nucleotides agree with TRBD1. Losses at the gene ends were 4 bases for V and 8 bases for J; bases not matched to a gene: 8. The CDR3 sequence is 13 residues long. Germline assignment: CDR1 SGHDT and CDR2 YYEEEE. In DNA, the CDR3 is TGTGCCAGCAGCCCCTACAGGGGCGGAGAAGCTTTCTTT. This codes for CASSPYRGGEAFF. Variable domain in full (rest from reference TRBV5-6 and TRBJ1-1): DAGVTQSPTHLIKTRGQQVTLRCSPKSGHDTVSWYQQALGQGPQFIFQYYEEEERQRGNFPDRFSGHQFPNYSSELNVNALLLGDSALYLCASSPYRGGEAFFGQGTRLTVV.

This rearrangement joins TRBV5-1 to TRBJ1-4; D may be TRBD1 (5 bases). The CDR3 length is 16 residues. The V and J ends lost 4 bases and 2 bases respectively, with 15 bases between them. CDR1 is SGHRS, CDR2 YFSETQ, per germline. CDR3 coding DNA: TGCGCCAGCAGCGGTCAGGGAAGTACGACTAATGAAAAACTGTTTTTT. Translating it yields CASSGQGSTTNEKLFF. Full variable domain (outside the CDR3, taken from reference TRBV5-1 and TRBJ1-4): KAGVTQTPRYLIKTRGQQVTLSCSPISGHRSVSWYQQTPGQGLQFLFEYFSETQRNKGNFPGRFSGRQFSNSRSEMNVSTLELGDSALYLCASSGQGSTTNEKLFFGSGTQLSVL.

The chain combines TRBV4-1 with TRBJ1-5; perhaps TRBD1 as D (6 bases). The V end was cut by 1 base, the J end by 5 bases, with 12 bases between. The germline gives CDR1 MGHRA, CDR2 YSYEKL. The CDR3 spans 15 residues. The CDR3 DNA follows: TGCGCCAGCAGCCAAGTAGCAGGGGCTTATCAGCCCCAGCATTTT. The encoded protein is CASSQVAGAYQPQHF.

This clone was observed a handful of times. This sequence joins TRBV5-1 and TRBJ2-7; 7 bases are a match to TRBD1. V trimming: 0 bases; J trimming: 0 bases; junction bases outside the gene matches: 3. The germline CDR1 and CDR2 sequences are SGHRS and YFSETQ. This CDR3 is built from 15 residues. CDR3 region: CASSLEGANSYEQYF. The CDR3 coding sequence is TGCGCCAGCAGCTTGGAGGGGGCCAACTCCTACGAGCAGTACTTC.

V and J are TRBV2 and TRBJ2-1; no clear D gene. V lost 6 bases to trimming and J lost 9 bases, with 15 bases between them. Germline CDR1 and CDR2: SNHLY and FYNNEI. The length of the CDR3 is 13 residues. The CDR3 DNA is TGTGCCAGCAGCCTAGATGCCTCATGTGAGCAGTTCTTC. Its protein is CASSLDASCEQFF.

This clone was found a few times. This chain uses TRBV6-1 with TRBJ1-2; tentatively, D is TRBD1 (6 bases). Germline V gives CDR1 MNHNS, CDR2 SASEGT. Trimming cost V 3 bases and J 0 bases, with 8 bases left between them. The CDR3 loop spans 14 amino acids. CDR3 nucleotides: TGTGCCAGCAGTGACAACAGGGCTAACTATGGCTACACCTTC. Translated: CASSDNRANYGYTF.

V gene TRBV10-3 combines with J gene TRBJ1-4; the match to TRBD1 covers 8 bases. Germline loops: CDR1 ENHRY, CDR2 SYGVKD. V lost 4 bases and J lost 8; bases outside the gene matches: 12. The CDR3 contains 16 residues. CDR3 bases: TGTGCCATCAGTGGGGGACAGGCGTCAAATCAGGAAAAACTGTTTTTT. Encoded protein: CAISGGQASNQEKLFF.

This clone was found once. The chain links TRBV9 to TRBJ2-2, with 10 bases fitting TRBD2. This CDR3 has 15 amino acids. Germline V CDR1 and CDR2: SGDLS, YYNGEE. The V gene end was trimmed by 4 bases and the J gene end by 6 bases; junction bases not matched to a gene: 6. The CDR3 reads CASSPALAGAGELFF. The CDR3 DNA reads TGTGCCAGCAGCCCCGCTCTAGCGGGGGCCGGGGAGCTGTTTTTT.

The rearrangement links TRBV5-8 to TRBJ1-1; 8 bases map to TRBD1. With V trimmed by 4 bases and J by 6 bases, 11 bases remained unmatched. This CDR3 is built from 15 residues. Per the germline V gene, CDR1 is SGHTS and CDR2 is YDEGEE. As DNA, the CDR3 is TGTGCCAGCAGCGCCTCAGGGGGCGCAATGGCTGAAGCTTTCTTT. Its protein product is CASSASGGAMAEAFF.

This clone occurred once. The chain combines TRBV6-5 with TRBJ2-2; TRBD1 aligns across 8 bases. CDR1 MNHEY and CDR2 SVGAGI come from the germline V gene. J was trimmed by 5 bases and V by 2 bases; bases with no gene match: 4. CDR3 length equals 15 residues. CDR3 sequence reads: CASSYETGETGELFF. The CDR3 DNA reads as TGTGCCAGCAGTTACGAGACAGGGGAAACCGGGGAGCTGTTTTTT.

This chain links TRBV15 with TRBJ2-7; D perhaps matches TRBD1 (6 bases). The V and J ends lost 2 bases and 2 bases respectively, with 13 bases between them. The CDR3 runs to 15 residues. CDR1 and CDR2 (germline): LNHNV, YYDKDF (reference sequence). Written as DNA, the CDR3 is TGTGCCACCAGCAGAATCCGGGACACGCCCTACGAGCAGTACTTC. Amino acids: CATSRIRDTPYEQYF.

CDR3 residues: CASSPLSGQSTDTQYF. CDR3 nucleotide sequence: TGTGCCAGCAGCCCTCTCTCTGGACAGAGCACAGATACGCAGTATTTT. The chain recombines TRBV7-3 with TRBJ2-3; a possible D gene is TRBD1 (6 bases). Trimming took off 5 bases at V and 0 bases at J, with 15 bases between the two ends. This CDR3 region has 16 residues. Germline values: CDR1 SGHTA, CDR2 FQGTGA.

V and J are TRBV7-2 and TRBJ1-1, with D maybe TRBD1 (5 bases). Germline loops: CDR1 SGHTA, CDR2 FQGNSA. V dropped 7 bases and J dropped 0 bases, with 15 bases sitting between them. There are 15 residues in the CDR3. The CDR3 sequence: CASTHPRGMNTEAFF. The DNA for the CDR3 is TGTGCCAGCACCCACCCGCGGGGCATGAACACTGAAGCTTTCTTT. The complete variable domain, with remaining parts taken from reference TRBV7-2 and TRBJ1-1, reads GAGVSQSPSNKVTEKGKDVELRCDPISGHTALYWYRQSLGQGLEFLIYFQGNSAPDKSGLPSDRFSAERTGGSVSTLTIQRTQQEDSAVYLCASTHPRGMNTEAFFGQGTRLTVV.

This chain links TRBV7-3 with TRBJ1-1, with D unclear. V lost 0 bases and J lost 1, with 9 bases in between. In germline, CDR1 is SGHTA, CDR2 FQGTGA. The CDR3 contains 15 residues. The CDR3 nucleotides are TGTGCCAGCAGCTTAACTGCGGCAAGGAACACTGAAGCTTTCTTT. Translation: CASSLTAARNTEAFF.

The rearrangement links TRBV9 to TRBJ2-7; 13 bases map to TRBD2. V trimming: 4 bases; J trimming: 4 bases; junction bases outside the gene matches: 5. CDR3 length: 15 amino acids. CDR1 and CDR2 (germline): SGDLS, YYNGEE. The CDR3 nucleotides are TGTGCCAGCAGCCTCACTAGCGGGGGGGCATACGAGCAGTACTTC. Its translation: CASSLTSGGAYEQYF.

The chain has TRBV5-4 and TRBJ2-5; D may be TRBD1 (7 bases). The J call may be in error: the DNA end matches TRBJ2-7 better. This CDR3 comprises 15 residues. Germline CDR1 SGHNT, CDR2 YYREEE (reference sequence). CDR3 DNA: TGTGCCAGCAGCGCGGGACAGACGTCAACCTACGAGCAGTACTTC. The encoded protein is CASSAGQTSTYEQYF.

J is TRBJ2-1 and V is TRBV7-3; 8 nucleotides match TRBD1. The V and J ends lost 7 bases and 3 bases, in that order; junction bases with no gene match: 2. Germline V gene lookup returns CDR1 SGHTA and CDR2 FQGTGA. This CDR3 comprises 13 residues. CDR3 nucleotide sequence: TGTGCCAGCACAGACAGGGGCTACAATGAGCAGTTCTTC. It translates to CASTDRGYNEQFF.

The CDR3 spells CASSERWEKLFF. The DNA for the CDR3 is TGTGCCAGCAGTGAACGGTGGGAAAAACTGTTTTTT. The chain links TRBV6-5 to TRBJ1-4; D is unresolved. This CDR3 has 12 amino acids. CDR1 MNHEY and CDR2 SVGAGI come from the germline V gene. Trimming shortened V by 5 bases and J by 8 bases, and 9 bases separated the two germline ends.

The rearrangement links TRBV30 to TRBJ2-5; D call uncertain. CDR3 length: 15 amino acids. The V gene's germline CDR1 is GTSNPN and CDR2 SVGIG (reference sequence). V lost 2 bases, J lost 2 bases, and 15 bases lay in between. Written as DNA, the CDR3 is TGTGCCTGGAGTCCGCTTTACACGACACAAGAGACCCAGTACTTC. Translating gives CAWSPLYTTQETQYF.